The source of this T cell receptor beta chain is a study of CD8+CD57+ T cells in acquired aplastic anemia. Findings of the study overall: Patients and controls shared some 30 CD8+ CDR3 sequences.

Sequencing involved patients with CD8+CD57+ cell expansion previously shown by flow cytometry. This clonotype was seen ten or more times. Its antigen is undetermined. Trimming shortened V by 11 bases and J by 2 bases, and 10 bases separated the two germline ends. The CDR3 has 11 residues. CDR1 and CDR2 (germline): MNHNS, SASEGT. TCR beta VDJ combinations and CDR3 sequences were profiled from genomic DNA. TCRdb reprocessed the reads via MiXCR and lists one record per CDR3 protein. Counted here are some 120,000 distinct CDR3 sequences, nearly 40% occurring once; the ten biggest clones make up about 2.4%.

J is TRBJ2-7 and V is TRBV6-1, with D uncertain. This sequence originates from a human donor with aplastic anemia. What was sequenced was sorted CD4+, CD8+, or CD8+CD57+ T cells (not recorded which) from PBMCs. CDR3 in amino acids: CAGKGPYEQYF. The CDR3 DNA is TGTGCCGGCAAGGGTCCCTACGAGCAGTACTTC.